This entry lists 32 T cell receptor beta chains sequenced from one sample in a study of T cells in tuberculosis. Only in-frame clones appear in the TCRdb table, and some are missing; sequencing was by immunoSEQ multiplex PCR. The table records tens of thousands of clones, 85% to 95% of them present only once. Material for sequencing was PBMCs. The receptors were sampled from a donor between 10 and 35 years old with latent tuberculosis or without tuberculosis infection. Some clones in this sample may be carry-over from other donors' samples.

The V gene is TRBV5-1, the J gene TRBJ2-1, with 12 nucleotides matching TRBD2. Germline lookup yields CDR1 SGHRS and CDR2 YFSETQ. The CDR3 contains 16 residues. Trimming at V came to 0 bases and at J to 5 bases, leaving 3 bases not matched to a gene. The CDR3 region has the DNA TGCGCCAGCAGCTTGGCCCTAGCGGGGGGGGACAATGAGCAGTTCTTC. Protein product: CASSLALAGGDNEQFF.

This rearrangement joins TRBV5-4 to TRBJ2-7, with D tentatively TRBD2 (6 bases). The germline gives CDR1 SGHNT, CDR2 YYREEE (reference sequence). V dropped 0 bases and J dropped 1 base, with 8 bases sitting between them. The CDR3 is 14 amino acids. The CDR3, as DNA: TGTGCCAGCAGCTTGGGCGGGGCATCCTACGAGCAGTACTTC. It is translated as CASSLGGASYEQYF. Full variable domain (rest looked up from reference TRBV5-4 and TRBJ2-7): ETGVTQSPTHLIKTRGQQVTLRCSSQSGHNTVSWYQQALGQGPQFIFQYYREEENGRGNFPPRFSGLQFPNYSSELNVNALELDDSALYLCASSLGGASYEQYFGPGTRLTVT.

The rearrangement joins TRBV30 to TRBJ2-5; the match to TRBD2 covers 7 bases. V gave up 8 bases and J gave up 7 bases; unmatched junction bases: 7. Germline CDR1 and CDR2: GTSNPN and SVGIG (reference sequence). The CDR3 loop spans 11 amino acids. This CDR3 is CALGGVGTQYF. The CDR3 nucleotides read TGTGCCCTGGGGGGGGTAGGGACCCAGTACTTC.

The chain couples TRBV19 to TRBJ2-2; 13 nucleotides match TRBD2. This CDR3 has 17 amino acids. Germline V lookup: CDR1 LNHDA, CDR2 SQIVND (reference sequence). Trimming removed 2 bases from V and 5 bases from J; junction bases left unmatched: 5. In DNA, the CDR3 is TGTGCCAGTAGTATAACTAGCGGGAGGGTAGGGACCGGGGAGCTGTTTTTT. This sequence encodes CASSITSGRVGTGELFF.

The chain joins TRBV5-1 to TRBJ2-1; D remains unclear. V was cut by 4 bases and J by 0 bases, with 11 bases left in between. The CDR3 is made up of 15 amino acids. Germline loops: CDR1 SGHRS, CDR2 YFSETQ. The CDR3 sequence is CASSPRYSSYNEQFF. DNA for the CDR3: TGCGCCAGCAGCCCCCGCTACTCCTCCTACAATGAGCAGTTCTTC.

The chain employs TRBV30 and TRBJ1-2, with D tentatively TRBD1 (5 bases). V was shortened by 2 bases and J by 4 bases, with 17 bases between the two germline ends. CDR1 is GTSNPN, CDR2 SVGIG, per germline (reference sequence). The CDR3 extends over 15 amino acids. In DNA form, the CDR3 reads TGTGCCTGGAGTAAAGGGGTTCAAGGGGTCTATGGCTACACCTTC. Its protein product is CAWSKGVQGVYGYTF. Based on the CDR3 plus reference TRBV30 and TRBJ1-2, the full variable domain is SQTIHQWPATLVQPVGSPLSLECTVEGTSNPNLYWYRQAAGRGLQLLFYSVGIGQISSEVPQNLSASRPQDRQFILSSKKLLLSDSGFYLCAWSKGVQGVYGYTFGSGTRLTVV.

This clone was recorded once. The chain is built from TRBV2 and TRBJ1-1; no firm D call. Germline V gene data show CDR1 as SNHLY and CDR2 as FYNNEI. Deletions cut 9 bases from V and 0 bases from J, with 8 bases between. This CDR3 region has 12 residues. The CDR3: CAREHLNTEAFF. CDR3 DNA: TGTGCCAGAGAACATTTGAACACTGAAGCTTTCTTT.

The chain recombines TRBV5-1 with TRBJ2-5; a weak D match, TRBD1 (5 bases). This CDR3 region has 14 residues. V was pared by 5 bases and J by 5 bases, with 16 bases between. Looked up from germline, CDR1 is SGHRS and CDR2 is YFSETQ. The CDR3 sequence: CASRARDGAETQYF. In DNA form, the CDR3 reads TGCGCCAGCAGGGCCAGGGATGGAGCGGAGACCCAGTACTTC.

This chain connects TRBV6-6 to TRBJ2-3; D possibly corresponds to TRBD2 (7 bases). CDR1 is MNHNY and CDR2 is SVGAGI in the germline V gene (reference sequence). V lost 0 bases to trimming and J lost 4 bases, with 14 bases between them. The CDR3 is 16 residues long. CDR3: CASSYSRGGRPDTQYF. The CDR3 DNA reads as TGTGCCAGCAGTTACTCGAGGGGGGGCCGCCCAGATACGCAGTATTTT.

V gene TRBV4-1 combines with J gene TRBJ2-5, with 11 nucleotides matching TRBD1. The ends lost 2 bases at V and 2 bases at J; junction bases unmatched: 7. Germline loops: CDR1 MGHRA, CDR2 YSYEKL. CDR3 length: 17 amino acids. CDR3 in DNA: TGCGCCAGCAGCCAACAGCACGGGACAGGGGGACAAGAGACCCAGTACTTC. This codes for CASSQQHGTGGQETQYF.

This clone was detected only a few times. The rearrangement links TRBV10-3 to TRBJ1-6; tentative D call: TRBD1 (6 bases). This CDR3 spans 11 amino acids. V lost 7 bases to trimming and J lost 19 bases, with 17 bases between them. From germline, CDR1 is ENHRY and CDR2 SYGVKD. CDR3 region: CAINVTGPLHF. As DNA, the CDR3 is TGTGCCATCAATGTGACAGGCCCCTTGCACTTT.

This chain connects TRBV27 to TRBJ2-3, with 9 nucleotides matching TRBD1. J gave up 1 base and V 4 bases, and 12 bases lay outside the gene matches. Per germline, CDR1 MNHEY and CDR2 SMNVEV (reference sequence). CDR3 length equals 18 residues. The CDR3 DNA follows: TGTGCCAGCAGTTCCGGGACAGGGTTGGGGTCTGGCACAGATACGCAGTATTTT. Protein product: CASSSGTGLGSGTDTQYF.

The chain uses TRBV5-4 and TRBJ1-3; D call uncertain. The CDR3 spans 14 residues. V was shortened by 3 bases and J by 4 bases, with 11 bases between the two germline ends. Germline-derived CDR1 and CDR2 are SGHNT and YYREEE (reference sequence). CDR3 residues: CASSSLAEGNTIYF. In DNA form, the CDR3 reads TGTGCCAGCAGCTCCCTCGCCGAGGGAAACACCATATATTTT. Full variable domain (outside the CDR3, taken from reference TRBV5-4 and TRBJ1-3): ETGVTQSPTHLIKTRGQQVTLRCSSQSGHNTVSWYQQALGQGPQFIFQYYREEENGRGNFPPRFSGLQFPNYSSELNVNALELDDSALYLCASSSLAEGNTIYFGEGSWLTVV.

The chain is built from TRBV14 and TRBJ2-1, with 7 bases fitting TRBD1. The CDR3 runs to 15 residues. Looked up from germline, CDR1 is SGHDN and CDR2 is FVKESK. V shed 1 base and J 4 bases; nucleotides not matched to a gene: 4. The DNA for the CDR3 is TGTGCCAGCAGCCAAGGGGGACAGTATTACAATGAGCAGTTCTTC. Its protein is CASSQGGQYYNEQFF.

The V and J genes are TRBV5-1 and TRBJ1-2; 8 nucleotides align to TRBD1. V lost 1 base, J lost 2 bases, and 7 bases stayed unmatched. CDR1 and CDR2 from the germline V gene are SGHRS and YFSETQ. CDR3 length: 16 amino acids. The CDR3 is CASSLIRGPLNYGYTF. CDR3 DNA sequence: TGCGCCAGCAGCTTGATCAGGGGGCCTCTAAACTATGGCTACACCTTC.

This clone occurred a few times. The chain joins TRBV4-1 to TRBJ2-2; D unresolved. Germline values: CDR1 MGHRA, CDR2 YSYEKL. This CDR3 is 12 amino acids long. V dropped 4 bases and J dropped 7 bases, with 7 bases sitting between them. The CDR3 sequence: CASSRGDGELFF. DNA for the CDR3: TGCGCCAGCAGCCGCGGAGACGGGGAGCTGTTTTTT.

This clone was detected only once. The J gene is TRBJ1-1, the V gene TRBV7-2; no definite D call. The germline V and J ends were trimmed by 6 bases and 3 bases, with 11 bases remaining between them. The CDR3 contains 13 residues. Germline CDR1 reads SGHTA; CDR2 reads FQGNSA. CDR3 region: CASRFNRDTEAFF. The CDR3, as DNA: TGTGCCAGCAGATTCAACCGGGACACTGAAGCTTTCTTT.

The chain is built from TRBV28 and TRBJ2-1; 7 bases are shared with TRBD2. Germline V gene data show CDR1 as MDHEN and CDR2 as SYDVKM. CDR3 length equals 16 residues. Trimming cost V 1 base and J 3 bases; bases outside gene matches: 6. CDR3 region: CASSLSSSGVYNEQFF. In DNA, the CDR3 is TGTGCCAGCAGTTTATCATCTAGCGGAGTCTACAATGAGCAGTTCTTC.

The rearrangement joins TRBV5-6 to TRBJ2-7, with D possibly TRBD2 on 6 matching bases. The V end lost 4 bases, the J end lost 1 base, and 15 bases lay between the germline ends. The CDR3 length is 15 residues. CDR1 is SGHDT, CDR2 YYEEEE, per germline. The DNA of the CDR3 is TGTGCCAGCAGCCCGAGGGACTTCCTATCCTACGAGCAGTACTTC. Protein sequence: CASSPRDFLSYEQYF.

This rearrangement joins TRBV6-5 to TRBJ2-5; 7 bases line up with TRBD2. The CDR3 totals 15 residues. In germline, CDR1 is MNHEY, CDR2 SVGAGI. Trimming took 8 bases from V and 5 from J; bases not matched to a gene: 14. This CDR3 is CASGDYPWEWETQYF. The CDR3, as DNA: TGTGCCAGCGGGGACTATCCCTGGGAATGGGAGACCCAGTACTTC.

This clone was seen just once. The chain links TRBV25-1 to TRBJ1-2; D is perhaps TRBD1 (5 bases). The CDR3 consists of 14 residues. From germline, CDR1 is MGHDK and CDR2 SYGVNS. Trimming took off 1 base at V and 3 bases at J, with 9 bases between the two ends. CDR3 bases: TGTGCCAGCAGTGAATTAGGCAGGGACTATGGCTACACCTTC. This sequence encodes CASSELGRDYGYTF.

As regards this clone: The sample has other DNA sequences that encode this CDR3 too. This sequence joins TRBV4-1 and TRBJ2-5; D is ambiguous. CDR1 MGHRA and CDR2 YSYEKL come from the germline V gene. This CDR3 spans 13 amino acids. Trimming removed 1 base from V and 2 bases from J, with 5 bases in between. CDR3 in amino acids: CASSQGQQETQYF. The CDR3 DNA reads TGCGCCAGCAGCCAAGGGCAGCAAGAGACCCAGTACTTC.

The chain uses TRBV6-5 and TRBJ2-2; 9 bases align to TRBD1. The CDR3 covers 16 residues. The V and J ends lost 6 bases and 7 bases, in that order; junction bases with no gene match: 12. Germline V lookup: CDR1 MNHEY, CDR2 SVGAGI. This chain's CDR3 is CASSYPSGTGIGELFF. CDR3 DNA sequence: TGTGCCAGCAGCTACCCCTCGGGGACAGGGATCGGGGAGCTGTTTTTT.

The CDR3 protein is CASSWPGAEAFF. In DNA, the CDR3 is TGTGCCAGCAGCTGGCCTGGGGCGGAAGCTTTCTTT. The chain couples TRBV7-9 to TRBJ1-1, with D possibly TRBD1 on 5 matching bases. The germline V gene encodes CDR1 SEHNR and CDR2 FQNEAQ (reference sequence). Trimming cost V 4 bases and J 8 bases, with 11 bases left between them. This CDR3 region has 12 residues.

The rearrangement joins TRBV6-1 to TRBJ1-1, with 7 bases identical to TRBD1. The ends lost 7 bases at V and 5 bases at J; junction bases unmatched: 7. This CDR3 spans 13 amino acids. Germline V gene data show CDR1 as MNHNS and CDR2 as SASEGT. The CDR3 DNA sequence: TGTGCCAGCATTACAGGGGTCCAAACTGAAGCTTTCTTT. Residues: CASITGVQTEAFF.

This clone has just one count. J is TRBJ2-1 and V is TRBV6-6; tentative D call: TRBD2 (6 bases). The CDR3 has 13 amino acids. The V and J ends lost 4 bases and 8 bases respectively, with 12 bases between them. Germline CDR1 MNHNY, CDR2 SVGAGI (reference sequence). CDR3 sequence: CASSFPGGHEQFF. CDR3 nucleotide sequence: TGTGCCAGCAGTTTCCCCGGAGGGCATGAGCAGTTCTTC.

This chain uses TRBV19 with TRBJ2-1; TRBD1 is a possible D gene (5 bases). V lost 5 bases to trimming and J lost 4 bases, with 9 bases between them. This CDR3 contains 13 residues. In germline, CDR1 is LNHDA, CDR2 SQIVND (reference sequence). The CDR3 loop reads CASSPQVYNEQFF. CDR3 in DNA: TGTGCCAGTAGTCCACAGGTATACAATGAGCAGTTCTTC.

By sample share, this clone is large. CDR3 loop: CASRSPAGVDTEAFF. CDR3 DNA sequence: TGTGCCAGCAGAAGCCCTGCGGGGGTCGACACTGAAGCTTTCTTT. The chain is built from TRBV6-1 and TRBJ1-1; a possible D gene is TRBD1 (5 bases). The CDR3 is 15 amino acids. V was shortened by 6 bases and J by 3 bases, with 17 bases between the two germline ends. CDR1 MNHNS and CDR2 SASEGT come from the germline V gene.

The rearrangement uses TRBV11-2 and TRBJ2-7; the match to TRBD1 covers 7 bases. The CDR3 is made up of 15 amino acids. V lost 4 bases, J lost 5 bases, and 11 bases stayed unmatched. Germline V gene lookup returns CDR1 SGHAT and CDR2 FQNNGV. The CDR3 DNA sequence: TGTGCCAGCAGCTCGACAGGGCCCCCGGGACACGAGCAGTACTTC. Amino acids: CASSSTGPPGHEQYF.

The J gene is TRBJ1-1, the V gene TRBV30; the D is unclear. This CDR3 has 16 residues. Germline V lookup: CDR1 GTSNPN, CDR2 SVGIG (reference sequence). Trimming took off 4 bases at V and 0 bases at J, with 18 bases between the two ends. DNA of the CDR3: TGTGCCTGGAATTTTCAGTCCAGGACTGTGAACACTGAAGCTTTCTTT. Translation gives CAWNFQSRTVNTEAFF.

The rearrangement joins TRBV28 to TRBJ2-7; TRBD1 is a possible D gene (6 bases). From germline, CDR1 is MDHEN and CDR2 SYDVKM. This CDR3 spans 13 amino acids. The germline V and J ends were trimmed by 6 bases and 1 base, with 10 bases remaining between them. For the CDR3, the DNA is TGTGCCAGCAGAGGGGGTCAGTCCTACGAGCAGTACTTC. This codes for CASRGGQSYEQYF.

V and J are TRBV5-1 and TRBJ2-1; 7 nucleotides match TRBD2. In germline, CDR1 is SGHRS, CDR2 YFSETQ. V shed 4 bases and J 6 bases; nucleotides not matched to a gene: 13. This CDR3 spans 16 amino acids. The CDR3 spells CASSGTTSIFPNEQFF. The CDR3, as DNA: TGCGCCAGCAGCGGAACGACTAGCATCTTTCCCAATGAGCAGTTCTTC. Looking up the rest from reference TRBV5-1 and TRBJ2-1 gives the full variable domain: KAGVTQTPRYLIKTRGQQVTLSCSPISGHRSVSWYQQTPGQGLQFLFEYFSETQRNKGNFPGRFSGRQFSNSRSEMNVSTLELGDSALYLCASSGTTSIFPNEQFFGPGTRLTVL.